This entry lists 31 T cell receptor beta chains sequenced from one sample in a study of vaccination and CD4 T cells after COVID-19. These TCRs' antigens remain unknown. Treatment of the sample: roughly ten-day PBMC culture with coronavirus spike peptide pools or control peptides (ViraFEST assay). Cultured CD4+ T cell DNA was sequenced using the Oncomine TCR Beta short-read assay. TCRdb fed the PCR reads into MiXCR, producing one record per CDR3 protein. Among about 13,000 distinct CDR3 sequences listed, 35% to 45% were seen once. Here the sequenced sample was CD4+ T cells from blood, cultured in vitro, taken after SARS-CoV-2 vaccination. These receptor sequences come from a human donor who had recovered from COVID-19.

The chain combines TRBV7-3 with TRBJ2-5, with 7 bases that match TRBD1. Germline loops: CDR1 SGHTA, CDR2 FQGTGA. V shed 2 bases and J 4 bases; nucleotides not matched to a gene: 7. The CDR3 consists of 15 residues. The CDR3 sequence is CASSLWAGGGETQYF. The CDR3 DNA reads as TGTGCCAGCAGCTTATGGGCAGGGGGTGGAGAGACCCAGTACTTC.

This clonotype was counted only a few times. The V call is TRBV7-7, the J call TRBJ2-5; D call uncertain. This CDR3 region has 13 residues. Germline V gene data show CDR1 as SSHAT and CDR2 as FNYEAQ (reference sequence). Trimming removed 3 bases from V and 5 bases from J, with 10 bases in between. The CDR3 loop is CASSFRPSETQYF. DNA of the CDR3: TGTGCCAGCAGCTTTAGACCGAGTGAGACCCAGTACTTC.

In this sample, this clonotype turned up a few times. The rearrangement joins TRBV27 to TRBJ1-3; the D is unclear. Trimming took 5 bases from V and 4 from J, leaving 15 bases between them. CDR3 length: 15 amino acids. Germline CDR1 and CDR2: MNHEY and SMNVEV (reference sequence). The CDR3, as DNA: TGTGCCAGCAGTCAGCAGTCTCCAGCCGGAAACACCATATATTTT. Translated, it gives CASSQQSPAGNTIYF.

This clonotype is termed medium-sized. The chain has TRBV27 and TRBJ2-1; TRBD1 or TRBD2 may be the D gene (6 bases each). V dropped 3 bases and J dropped 0 bases, with 12 bases sitting between them. This CDR3 comprises 16 residues. CDR1 and CDR2 from the germline V gene are MNHEY and SMNVEV (reference sequence). This CDR3 reads CASSLYGGVSYNEQFF. The DNA for the CDR3 is TGTGCCAGCAGTTTGTACGGGGGCGTCTCCTACAATGAGCAGTTCTTC.

The V gene is TRBV4-3, the J gene TRBJ1-5; no definite D call. V gave up 0 bases and J gave up 9 bases, with 18 bases separating them. CDR1 and CDR2 from the germline V gene are LGHNA and YSLEER. CDR3 length equals 16 residues. The CDR3 loop reads CASSQDRLGLSGPQHF. Here the CDR3 DNA reads TGCGCCAGCAGCCAAGATCGATTAGGGCTATCAGGGCCCCAGCATTTT.

This clonotype was counted only a few times. The chain combines TRBV20-1 with TRBJ2-7, with a possible D match to TRBD1 (6 bases). The CDR3 sequence is 14 residues long. Germline V CDR1 and CDR2: DFQATT, SNEGSKA (reference sequence). The V and J ends lost 4 bases and 2 bases respectively, with 15 bases between them. DNA of the CDR3: TGCAGTGCTAAAACAGGGATAAGTGCCTACGAGCAGTACTTC. The encoded protein is CSAKTGISAYEQYF.

This chain joins TRBV7-2 and TRBJ1-3; D may be TRBD1 (5 bases). CDR1 and CDR2 (germline): SGHTA, FQGNSA. The CDR3 runs 13 residues. V lost 2 bases and J lost 4, with 6 bases in between. As DNA, the CDR3 is TGTGCCAGCAGCTTATCAGGGGGAAACACCATATATTTT. Protein product: CASSLSGGNTIYF.

This sequence joins TRBV11-2 and TRBJ1-6, with TRBD1 matching 9 bases. J gave up 10 bases and V 0 bases, and 7 bases lay outside the gene matches. The V gene's germline CDR1 is SGHAT and CDR2 FQNNGV. This CDR3 is 16 amino acids long. The CDR3 nucleotides are TGTGCCAGCAGCTTAGATTTGGGACAGGGTCGCTCACCCCTCCACTTT. It is translated as CASSLDLGQGRSPLHF.

The rearrangement joins TRBV20-1 to TRBJ1-6; 8 bases match TRBD1. Per the germline V gene, CDR1 is DFQATT and CDR2 is SNEGSKA (reference sequence). The junction had 6 bases not matched to a gene; V was cut back by 3 bases and J by 8 bases. The length of the CDR3 is 14 residues. CDR3 residues: CSASRGLTDSPLHF. CDR3 sequence (DNA): TGCAGTGCTAGCAGGGGGCTAACCGATTCACCCCTCCACTTT.

This clonotype was found a few times. V is TRBV6-2 or TRBV6-3 and J is TRBJ2-5, with 8 nucleotides matching TRBD2. Germline values: CDR1 MNHEY, CDR2 SVGEGT. V gave up 6 bases and J gave up 8 bases; unmatched junction bases: 11. The CDR3 extends over 14 amino acids. The CDR3 spells CASRQRAGGATQYF. CDR3 in DNA: TGTGCCAGCAGGCAACGGGCGGGAGGAGCAACCCAGTACTTC.

The rearrangement joins TRBV20-1 to TRBJ2-2, with TRBD2 matching over 12 bases. Trimming at V came to 1 base and at J to 4 bases, leaving 4 bases not matched to a gene. The CDR3 is 16 residues long. Germline V gene sequence: CDR1 DFQATT, CDR2 SNEGSKA (reference sequence). The CDR3 nucleotides read TGCAGTGCTAGAGTACTAGCGGGAGGAAGCACCGGGGAGCTGTTTTTT. Encoded protein: CSARVLAGGSTGELFF.

This clonotype was seen a single time. The rearrangement uses TRBV5-6 and TRBJ1-6; D is undetermined. This CDR3 spans 16 amino acids. Germline CDR1 reads SGHDT; CDR2 reads YYEEEE. V was clipped by 0 bases and J by 9 bases, with 16 bases between them. The CDR3 sequence is CASSLESGGWVSPLHF. CDR3 in DNA: TGTGCCAGCAGCTTGGAGTCGGGAGGGTGGGTTTCACCCCTCCACTTT.

This clonotype was seen a handful of times. The chain carries TRBV15 and TRBJ1-1; no clear D. V was trimmed by 1 base and J by 0 bases, leaving 3 bases between them. The CDR3 contains 13 residues. Germline CDR1 and CDR2: LNHNV and YYDKDF (reference sequence). CDR3 sequence (DNA): TGTGCCACCAGCAGAGTCTTGAACACTGAAGCTTTCTTT. As protein: CATSRVLNTEAFF.

A few counts support this clonotype. The gene calls are TRBV10-3 and TRBJ1-1, with D maybe TRBD1 (6 bases). CDR3 length: 15 amino acids. The germline gives CDR1 ENHRY, CDR2 SYGVKD. The germline V and J ends were trimmed by 5 bases and 0 bases, with 13 bases remaining between them. CDR3 DNA: TGTGCCATCAGTACCAGACAGGCGTTGAACACTGAAGCTTTCTTT. Residues: CAISTRQALNTEAFF.

This clonotype was recorded a few times. The chain has TRBV5-4 and TRBJ2-5; tentative D call: TRBD1 (6 bases). The CDR3 has 14 amino acids. Per germline, CDR1 SGHNT and CDR2 YYREEE (reference sequence). Between the trimmed V and J ends, which lost 3 bases and 2 bases, there was a span of 11 bases. CDR3 nucleotide sequence: TGTGCCAGCAGCTCCGGGACACAACAAGAGACCCAGTACTTC. Its protein is CASSSGTQQETQYF.

This sequence joins TRBV7-3 and TRBJ1-1, with D possibly being TRBD1 (5 bases). V was trimmed by 5 bases and J by 0 bases, leaving 7 bases between them. Per the germline V gene, CDR1 is SGHTA and CDR2 is FQGTGA. This CDR3 is built from 13 residues. The chain's CDR3 is CASSATVNTEAFF. The CDR3 coding sequence is TGTGCCAGCAGCGCGACAGTGAACACTGAAGCTTTCTTT.

This clonotype was observed a handful of times. V and J are TRBV20-1 and TRBJ1-5; 9 nucleotides align to TRBD1. CDR3 length equals 14 residues. Unmatched junction bases numbered 6, after V lost 3 bases and J lost 6 bases. Looked up from germline, CDR1 is DFQATT and CDR2 is SNEGSKA (reference sequence). The CDR3 protein is CSARGQGGAQPQHF. CDR3 DNA: TGCAGTGCTAGGGGACAGGGAGGGGCTCAGCCCCAGCATTTT.

The gene calls are TRBV20-1 and TRBJ2-2; 7 bases line up with TRBD2. The CDR3 loop spans 14 amino acids. Germline values: CDR1 DFQATT, CDR2 SNEGSKA (reference sequence). Trimming at V came to 4 bases and at J to 5 bases, leaving 7 bases not matched to a gene. For the CDR3, the DNA is TGCAGTGCTAAGAGGACTAGAGAAACCGGGGAGCTGTTTTTT. As protein: CSAKRTRETGELFF.

This clonotype occurred a few times. CDR3 protein: CASSYSTSGTEAFF. The CDR3 nucleotides are TGTGCCAGCAGTTACTCGACGTCGGGCACTGAAGCTTTCTTT. This chain links TRBV6-2 or TRBV6-3 with TRBJ1-1; D is unresolved. The germline V gene has CDR1 MNHEY and CDR2 SVGEGT. The CDR3 spans 14 residues. V dropped 0 bases and J dropped 4 bases, with 9 bases sitting between them.

This clonotype is medium-sized in the sample. The rearrangement joins TRBV20-1 to TRBJ2-7; D gene unclear. The germline V gene encodes CDR1 DFQATT and CDR2 SNEGSKA (reference sequence). Deletions cut 4 bases from V and 3 bases from J, with 7 bases between. The CDR3 has 11 amino acids. CDR3 loop: CSATPLYEQYF. In DNA form, the CDR3 reads TGCAGTGCTACCCCCCTCTACGAGCAGTACTTC.

This clonotype was seen more than once but under ten times. The chain combines TRBV28 with TRBJ2-1; D could derive from TRBD1 or TRBD2 (5 bases each). The J call may be mistaken, given a closer DNA end match to TRBJ2-7. CDR1 MDHEN and CDR2 SYDVKM come from the germline V gene. The CDR3 length is 14 residues. The CDR3 DNA follows: TGTGCCAGCAGTTCGGGACGGGATGCTGACGAGCAGTACTTC. Encoded protein: CASSSGRDADEQYF.

A few counts support this clonotype. The rearrangement uses TRBV20-1 and TRBJ1-3; a possible D gene is TRBD1 (5 bases). Per germline, CDR1 DFQATT and CDR2 SNEGSKA (reference sequence). V dropped 3 bases and J dropped 0 bases, with 9 bases sitting between them. This CDR3 has 14 amino acids. The CDR3 region has the DNA TGCAGTGCTAGTGGGGGATTCTCTGGAAACACCATATATTTT. The encoded protein is CSASGGFSGNTIYF.

The chain combines TRBV7-3 with TRBJ2-3; the D is unclear. CDR3 length: 12 amino acids. In germline, CDR1 is SGHTA, CDR2 FQGTGA. Trimming stripped 4 bases from V and 5 bases from J, with 7 bases between. CDR3 in DNA: TGTGCCAGCAGCTCCGGCGGAGATACGCAGTATTTT. Amino acid sequence: CASSSGGDTQYF. The whole variable domain, filled in from reference TRBV7-3 and TRBJ2-3, reads GAGVSQTPSNKVTEKGKYVELRCDPISGHTALYWYRQSLGQGPEFLIYFQGTGAADDSGLPNDRFFAVRPEGSVSTLKIQRTERGDSAVYLCASSSGGDTQYFGPGTRLTVL.

This clonotype was observed a handful of times. The chain combines TRBV6-1 with TRBJ2-7, with 9 bases aligning to TRBD1. The germline CDR1 and CDR2 sequences are MNHNS and SASEGT. There are 15 residues in the CDR3. J gave up 1 base and V 4 bases, and 5 bases lay outside the gene matches. The CDR3 sequence is CASSGKQGASYEQYF. CDR3 sequence (DNA): TGTGCCAGCAGTGGTAAACAGGGGGCGTCCTACGAGCAGTACTTC.

J is TRBJ2-7 and V is TRBV20-1, with 11 bases aligning to TRBD2. V lost 6 bases, J lost 3 bases, and 4 bases stayed unmatched. Germline V gene sequence: CDR1 DFQATT, CDR2 SNEGSKA (reference sequence). The CDR3 sequence is 13 residues long. The CDR3: CSARTSGYYEQYF. The CDR3, as DNA: TGCAGTGCAAGGACTAGCGGGTACTACGAGCAGTACTTC.

The J gene is TRBJ2-4, the V gene TRBV12-2. TRBV12-2 is classified as a pseudogene. CDR3 length: 12 residues. CDR3 protein: CASRCNWYIQYF. The CDR3 DNA follows: TGTGCAAGTCGATGCAACTGGTACATTCAGTACTTC.

This clonotype was found a few times. The chain combines TRBV27 with TRBJ1-2, with D unresolved. Trimming cost V 2 bases and J 5 bases, with 12 bases left between them. The length of the CDR3 is 14 residues. Germline lookup yields CDR1 MNHEY and CDR2 SMNVEV (reference sequence). CDR3 coding DNA: TGTGCCAGCAGTTTAAGGTCCGGATGGTATGGCTACACCTTC. It specifies CASSLRSGWYGYTF.

The rearrangement uses TRBV7-2 and TRBJ2-1; D might be TRBD2 (7 bases). The CDR3 runs 18 residues. The V end was cut by 1 base, the J end by 0 bases, with 16 bases between. Germline CDR1 SGHTA, CDR2 FQGNSA. The CDR3 spells CASSLGNAGALSYNEQFF. CDR3 DNA: TGTGCCAGCAGCTTAGGCAATGCGGGGGCACTCTCCTACAATGAGCAGTTCTTC. Full variable domain (missing parts from reference TRBV7-2 and TRBJ2-1): GAGVSQSPSNKVTEKGKDVELRCDPISGHTALYWYRQSLGQGLEFLIYFQGNSAPDKSGLPSDRFSAERTGGSVSTLTIQRTQQEDSAVYLCASSLGNAGALSYNEQFFGPGTRLTVL.

This chain links TRBV6-1 with TRBJ1-1; no clear D gene. The germline CDR1 and CDR2 sequences are MNHNS and SASEGT. This CDR3 is built from 13 residues. Trimming cost V 8 bases and J 1 base, with 11 bases left between them. As DNA, the CDR3 is TGTGCCAGCGGCTATCGAGCGAACACTGAAGCTTTCTTT. It encodes CASGYRANTEAFF.

The chain recombines TRBV7-9 with TRBJ2-6; D uncertain. This CDR3 has 10 amino acids. Trimming left V 8 bases short and J 9 bases short, with 5 bases between. Germline V gives CDR1 SEHNR, CDR2 FQNEAQ (reference sequence). CDR3 sequence: CASSINVLTF. CDR3 DNA: TGTGCCAGCTCGATCAACGTCCTGACTTTC.

The chain uses TRBV5-1 and TRBJ2-6; D ambiguous. The CDR3 loop spans 14 amino acids. Germline-derived CDR1 and CDR2 are SGHRS and YFSETQ. V was shortened by 1 base and J by 4 bases, with 6 bases between the two germline ends. In nucleotides, the CDR3 is TGCGCCAGCAGCTTGAACGCCGGGGCCAACGTCCTGACTTTC. This codes for CASSLNAGANVLTF.